What follows are 25 T cell receptor beta chains derived from one specimen sequenced in a study of radiotherapy plus CTLA-4 blockade in lung cancer. Using immunoSEQ multiplex PCR, the repertoire was profiled, and TCRdb retains in-frame clones only, with some absent. The sample shows 95,000 to 150,000 clones, more than 80% of them seen only once. The source material was peripheral blood, sampled from a patient treated with radiotherapy plus ipilimumab. All receptors derive from a human donor with non-small cell lung cancer that progressed on radiotherapy plus ipilimumab.

The V call is TRBV5-1, the J call TRBJ2-1; TRBD1 aligns across 7 bases. This CDR3 region has 14 residues. J gave up 8 bases and V 4 bases, and 9 bases lay outside the gene matches. CDR1 and CDR2 from the germline V gene are SGHRS and YFSETQ. The CDR3 protein is CASSRRETGYEQFF. CDR3 sequence (DNA): TGCGCCAGCAGCCGGCGCGAGACAGGGTATGAGCAGTTCTTC.

V usage is TRBV5-1 and J usage is TRBJ2-1, with 8 nucleotides matching TRBD2. This CDR3 has 17 amino acids. The germline V gene has CDR1 SGHRS and CDR2 YFSETQ. V lost 5 bases to trimming and J lost 3 bases; unmatched junction nucleotides: 13. The CDR3 nucleotides are TGCGCCAGCAGTTTATGGACTAGCAACGAATACTACAATGAGCAGTTCTTC. It translates to CASSLWTSNEYYNEQFF.

The chain recombines TRBV5-6 with TRBJ2-1; possible D gene TRBD1, 5 bases. The CDR3 sequence is 14 residues long. Trimming took off 4 bases at V and 9 bases at J, with 17 bases between the two ends. Germline-derived CDR1 and CDR2 are SGHDT and YYEEEE. The chain's CDR3 is CASSTRQGAPEQFF. CDR3 nucleotides: TGTGCCAGCAGCACCCGACAAGGGGCCCCTGAGCAGTTCTTC.

This clone was seen more than once but under ten times. J is TRBJ2-2 and V is TRBV15; 13 bases are shared with TRBD2. Looked up from germline, CDR1 is LNHNV and CDR2 is YYDKDF (reference sequence). The length of the CDR3 is 16 residues. The trim removed 0 bases at V and 6 bases at J, leaving 1 base unmatched. For the CDR3, the DNA is TGTGCCACCAGCAGAGAAGGACTAGCGGGAGCCGGGGAGCTGTTTTTT. Protein sequence: CATSREGLAGAGELFF.

The rearrangement joins TRBV7-9 to TRBJ2-1, with 12 bases matching TRBD2. CDR1 and CDR2 from the germline V gene are SEHNR and FQNEAQ (reference sequence). The CDR3 length is 14 residues. The V segment lost 4 bases and the J segment 7 bases; nucleotides outside the gene matches: 2. The DNA of the CDR3 is TGTGCCAGCAGCTATGGACTAGCGGGAAATGAGCAGTTCTTC. Translation gives CASSYGLAGNEQFF.

The CDR3 region is CASSDEREDTQYF. The CDR3 DNA sequence: TGTGCCAGCAGTGATGAAAGGGAGGATACGCAGTATTTT. V is TRBV25-1 and J is TRBJ2-3, with D tentatively TRBD2 (5 bases). The germline V and J ends were trimmed by 3 bases and 6 bases, with 10 bases remaining between them. The CDR3 covers 13 residues. Germline CDR1 is MGHDK and CDR2 is SYGVNS.

The chain links TRBV28 to TRBJ1-1; 8 nucleotides match TRBD1. The J segment lost 5 bases and the V segment lost 8 bases, leaving 4 bases of the junction unmatched. In germline, CDR1 is MDHEN, CDR2 SYDVKM. This CDR3 has 12 amino acids. The CDR3 protein is CASRTGGTEAFF. The DNA for the CDR3 is TGTGCCAGCCGAACAGGGGGGACTGAAGCTTTCTTT.

DNA of the CDR3: TGCGCCAGCAGCTTGAGGACAGGGGGGGCACAAGAGACCCAGTACTTC. Its protein product is CASSLRTGGAQETQYF. The chain combines TRBV5-1 with TRBJ2-5, with 10 bases fitting TRBD1. The V and J ends lost 1 base and 2 bases, in that order; junction bases with no gene match: 5. Germline CDR1 reads SGHRS; CDR2 reads YFSETQ. The CDR3 length is 16 residues. The full variable domain, rest sourced from reference TRBV5-1 and TRBJ2-5, is KAGVTQTPRYLIKTRGQQVTLSCSPISGHRSVSWYQQTPGQGLQFLFEYFSETQRNKGNFPGRFSGRQFSNSRSEMNVSTLELGDSALYLCASSLRTGGAQETQYFGPGTRLLVL.

This clone was seen once. The chain joins TRBV5-1 to TRBJ2-2; 11 bases align to TRBD2. Germline CDR1 and CDR2: SGHRS and YFSETQ. This CDR3 comprises 17 residues. The ends lost 2 bases at V and 5 bases at J; junction bases unmatched: 8. The CDR3 loop reads CASSFFATSGKTGELFF. The CDR3 region has the DNA TGCGCCAGCAGCTTTTTTGCGACTAGCGGGAAGACCGGGGAGCTGTTTTTT. Filled out from reference TRBV5-1 and TRBJ2-2, the complete variable domain reads KAGVTQTPRYLIKTRGQQVTLSCSPISGHRSVSWYQQTPGQGLQFLFEYFSETQRNKGNFPGRFSGRQFSNSRSEMNVSTLELGDSALYLCASSFFATSGKTGELFFGEGSRLTVL.

The chain is built from TRBV9 and TRBJ1-5, with 7 bases lining up with TRBD1. Germline V CDR1 and CDR2: SGDLS, YYNGEE. The CDR3 consists of 15 residues. The ends lost 4 bases at V and 2 bases at J; junction bases unmatched: 6. The CDR3 region has the DNA TGTGCCAGCAGCCCTCACAGGGGCGGCAATCAGCCCCAGCATTTT. It specifies CASSPHRGGNQPQHF.

This chain's CDR3 is CASSGGPDTQYF. DNA for the CDR3: TGTGCCAGCTCGGGCGGGCCAGATACGCAGTATTTT. This chain connects TRBV5-4 to TRBJ2-3, with a possible D match to TRBD2 (5 bases). V lost 7 bases and J 4 bases, leaving 10 bases between the germline ends. Germline V gene data show CDR1 as SGHNT and CDR2 as YYREEE (reference sequence). The CDR3 runs to 12 residues.

The chain employs TRBV18 and TRBJ2-7; D is undetermined. Germline V CDR1 and CDR2: KGHSH, LQKENI. This CDR3 region has 13 residues. The V end was cut by 4 bases, the J end by 3 bases, with 10 bases between. In nucleotides, the CDR3 is TGTGCCAGCTCACGCGACAAACTCTACGAGCAGTACTTC. As protein: CASSRDKLYEQYF.

The rearrangement uses TRBV19 and TRBJ2-4, with 12 bases aligning to TRBD1. With V trimmed by 5 bases and J by 9 bases, 5 bases remained unmatched. Germline CDR1 LNHDA, CDR2 SQIVND (reference sequence). This CDR3 is built from 14 residues. CDR3 DNA sequence: TGTGCCAGTAGTGCGGGACAGGGGGCCGGCATTCAGTACTTC. It translates to CASSAGQGAGIQYF.

Comment on this clone: Germline is not matched at one junction end, which may reflect a read error. The J gene is TRBJ2-2, the V gene TRBV5-1; 7 bases agree with TRBD2. The germline CDR1 and CDR2 sequences are SGHRS and YFSETQ. The CDR3 totals 16 residues. CDR3 protein: CASSLLAVMNAGELFF. The CDR3 region has the DNA TGCGCCAGCAGCCTTCTAGCGGTCATGAACGCCGGGGAGCTGTTTTTT.

This clone was recorded once. The chain has TRBV5-1 and TRBJ2-3; the match to TRBD2 covers 10 bases. Unmatched junction bases numbered 16, after V lost 1 base and J lost 8 bases. This CDR3 is 18 amino acids long. Germline CDR1 is SGHRS and CDR2 is YFSETQ. CDR3 bases: TGCGCCAGCAGCTTGTCGCCTAGCGGGAGCGGCGCCTGGGTTACGCAGTATTTT. Translated, it gives CASSLSPSGSGAWVTQYF.

The rearrangement joins TRBV7-3 to TRBJ2-7; TRBD1 might be the D (5 bases). The CDR3 consists of 12 residues. CDR1 SGHTA and CDR2 FQGTGA come from the germline V gene. V was trimmed by 7 bases and J by 2 bases, leaving 9 bases between them. CDR3 in DNA: TGTGCCAGCAAGGCAGGGCCCTACGAGCAGTACTTC. This encodes CASKAGPYEQYF.

This chain links TRBV27 with TRBJ2-2, with 10 bases that match TRBD2. Germline loops: CDR1 MNHEY, CDR2 SMNVEV (reference sequence). J lost 7 bases, V lost 8 bases, and 25 bases had no gene match. The CDR3 consists of 20 residues. CDR3 amino acids: CASGLFGSGRFKPRLGELFF. Here the CDR3 DNA reads TGTGCCAGCGGCCTTTTTGGTAGCGGGAGGTTTAAACCCCGCCTCGGGGAGCTGTTTTTT.

The V call is TRBV5-1, the J call TRBJ2-3; either TRBD1 or TRBD2 may fit D (5 bases each). The CDR3 has 15 amino acids. The ends were cut back, 1 base at V and 2 bases at J, with 11 bases in the middle. Per the germline V gene, CDR1 is SGHRS and CDR2 is YFSETQ. The CDR3 loop is CASSLYEGPTDTQYF. In DNA, the CDR3 is TGCGCCAGCAGCTTGTATGAGGGACCCACAGATACGCAGTATTTT.

The rearrangement joins TRBV9 to TRBJ2-7; D is unclear. Trimming removed 0 bases at V and 10 bases at J, with 20 bases between. The CDR3 totals 15 residues. The germline V gene encodes CDR1 SGDLS and CDR2 YYNGEE. For the CDR3, the DNA is TGTGCCAGCAGCGTAGCAGATACTCTTTCCTCGGGCCAGTACTTC. Amino acids: CASSVADTLSSGQYF.

The chain combines TRBV5-1 with TRBJ2-5; TRBD1 aligns across 8 bases. Losses at the gene ends were 3 bases for V and 2 bases for J; bases not matched to a gene: 6. Germline V gene lookup returns CDR1 SGHRS and CDR2 YFSETQ. The CDR3 is 15 amino acids. CDR3 nucleotides: TGCGCCAGCAGCTCGGGACAGGTTTTGCAAGAGACCCAGTACTTC. Protein sequence: CASSSGQVLQETQYF.

The rearrangement uses TRBV2 and TRBJ1-1; D gene unclear. The V end was cut by 6 bases, the J end by 4 bases, with 21 bases between. CDR1 SNHLY and CDR2 FYNNEI come from the germline V gene. The CDR3 sequence is 16 residues long. The CDR3 DNA sequence: TGTGCCAGCAGACCGACCATGGGTCAACGGGGCACTGAAGCTTTCTTT. Translating gives CASRPTMGQRGTEAFF.

The chain combines TRBV13 with TRBJ2-3; D may match TRBD1 or TRBD2 (5 bases each). Germline V gene lookup returns CDR1 PRHDT and CDR2 FYEKMQ (reference sequence). The CDR3 extends over 15 amino acids. V lost 0 bases, J lost 2 bases, and 9 bases lay in between. The CDR3 is CASSLGAGTTDTQYF. The CDR3 DNA reads as TGTGCCAGCAGCTTAGGGGCAGGGACCACAGATACGCAGTATTTT.

This clone was counted between two and nine times. The chain combines TRBV15 with TRBJ1-2; the D is unclear. Looked up from germline, CDR1 is LNHNV and CDR2 is YYDKDF (reference sequence). Trimming took 5 bases from V and 7 from J, leaving 14 bases between them. CDR3 length: 13 amino acids. The CDR3 protein is CATSFLGVGGYTF. Here the CDR3 DNA reads TGTGCCACCAGCTTTCTTGGGGTCGGTGGCTACACCTTC.

The V call is TRBV29-1, the J call TRBJ2-1, with 8 positions matching TRBD2. The CDR3 totals 12 residues. Germline V gene sequence: CDR1 SQVTM, CDR2 ANQGSEA. V lost 5 bases to trimming and J lost 13 bases; unmatched junction nucleotides: 10. CDR3 region: CSVLSGVRDQFF. As DNA, the CDR3 is TGCAGCGTTCTTAGCGGGGTACGGGACCAGTTCTTC.

The chain couples TRBV2 to TRBJ1-1, with D possibly matching TRBD1 (6 bases). The CDR3 extends over 16 amino acids. V shed 3 bases and J shed 4 bases, with 18 bases lying between them. Germline assignment: CDR1 SNHLY and CDR2 FYNNEI. The DNA for the CDR3 is TGTGCCAGCAGTGAGTGGGGGGGACAACACCCCACTGAAGCTTTCTTT. Translated, it gives CASSEWGGQHPTEAFF.